This is a list of T cell receptor beta chains from one sample in a study of blood T cell repertoires in COVID-19. Using immunoSEQ multiplex PCR, the repertoire was profiled, and TCRdb retains in-frame clones only, with some absent. The sample lists about 220,000 clones, around 85% occurring once. The source material was peripheral blood. These receptors were taken from a woman aged 70-85 years with COVID-19, enrolled during active disease. Both conserved end residues are part of each CDR3. D genes are given only for firm matches. Part of the rows lack a size; the others show once, few, many or a class for expanded clones.

clone_size: few
j_call: TRBJ1-4
d_call: NA
cdr3_length: 15
v_call: TRBV24-1
cdr3_aa: CATSDAAGTNEKLFF
cdr3_nt: TGTGCCACCAGTGATGCTGCAGGGACTAATGAAAAACTGTTTTTT

clone_size: NA
j_call: TRBJ1-1
d_call: NA
cdr3_length: 14
v_call: TRBV27
cdr3_aa: CASRGTFKGTEAFF
cdr3_nt: TGTGCCAGCAGAGGGACTTTCAAAGGCACTGAAGCTTTCTTT

clone_size: NA
j_call: TRBJ2-3
d_call: NA
cdr3_length: 15
v_call: TRBV30
cdr3_aa: CAWGAGEAGTDTQYF
cdr3_nt: TGTGCCTGGGGGGCCGGGGAGGCCGGCACAGATACGCAGTATTTT

clone_size: NA
j_call: TRBJ1-2
d_call: NA
cdr3_length: 13
v_call: TRBV9
cdr3_aa: CASSVQPGDGYTF
cdr3_nt: TGTGCCAGCAGCGTACAGCCGGGGGATGGCTACACCTTC

clone_size: NA
j_call: TRBJ2-2
d_call: NA
cdr3_length: 13
v_call: TRBV7-9
cdr3_aa: CASSSTDTGELFF
cdr3_nt: TGTGCCAGCAGCTCCACGGACACCGGGGAGCTGTTTTTT

clone_size: NA
j_call: TRBJ1-2
d_call: TRBD1
cdr3_length: 17
v_call: TRBV5-6
cdr3_aa: CASSLSNTIGTGVGYTF
cdr3_nt: TGTGCCAGCAGCTTGTCCAATACTATAGGGACAGGGGTCGGCTACACCTTC

clone_size: NA
j_call: TRBJ2-3
d_call: TRBD2
cdr3_length: 18
v_call: TRBV6-1
cdr3_aa: CASSEALLAGGPADTQYF
cdr3_nt: TGTGCCAGCAGTGAAGCGCTTCTTGCGGGGGGGCCCGCAGATACGCAGTATTTT

clone_size: NA
j_call: TRBJ2-7
d_call: TRBD2
cdr3_length: 17
v_call: TRBV19
cdr3_aa: CASSTGTSGRSSYEQYF
cdr3_nt: TGTGCCAGTAGTACCGGGACTAGCGGGAGATCGTCCTACGAGCAGTACTTC

clone_size: once
j_call: TRBJ1-1
d_call: NA
cdr3_length: 16
v_call: TRBV21-1
cdr3_aa: CASSKPRQGTNTEAFF
cdr3_nt: TGTGCCAGCAGCAAACCCCGACAGGGTACAAACACTGAAGCTTTCTTT

clone_size: NA
j_call: TRBJ1-6
d_call: NA
cdr3_length: 13
v_call: TRBV27
cdr3_aa: CASSPAGGSPLHF
cdr3_nt: TGTGCCAGCAGTCCCGCGGGTGGGTCACCCCTCCACTTT

clone_size: NA
j_call: TRBJ2-2
d_call: TRBD2
cdr3_length: 14
v_call: TRBV7-7
cdr3_aa: CASSPTSVSGELFF
cdr3_nt: TGTGCTAGCAGCCCTACTAGCGTTTCCGGGGAGCTGTTTTTT

clone_size: NA
j_call: TRBJ1-3
d_call: TRBD1
cdr3_length: 15
v_call: TRBV19
cdr3_aa: CASTLADRDGNTIYF
cdr3_nt: TGTGCCAGTACCTTGGCCGACAGGGATGGAAACACCATATATTTT

clone_size: NA
j_call: TRBJ2-3
d_call: TRBD2
cdr3_length: 14
v_call: TRBV2
cdr3_aa: CASRLAGSTDTQYF
cdr3_nt: TGTGCCAGCAGGCTAGCGGGGAGCACAGATACGCAGTATTTT

clone_size: NA
j_call: TRBJ2-1
d_call: NA
cdr3_length: 17
v_call: TRBV19
cdr3_aa: CASSISWQGRSYNEQFF
cdr3_nt: TGTGCCAGTAGTATATCGTGGCAGGGTCGGTCCTACAATGAGCAGTTCTTC

clone_size: NA
j_call: TRBJ1-5
d_call: TRBD1
cdr3_length: 15
v_call: TRBV7-6
cdr3_aa: CASSLTGVSNQPQHF
cdr3_nt: TGTGCCAGCAGCCTGACAGGGGTAAGCAATCAGCCCCAGCATTTT

clone_size: NA
j_call: TRBJ1-1
d_call: TRBD1
cdr3_length: 13
v_call: TRBV19
cdr3_aa: CASADRVNTEAFF
cdr3_nt: TGTGCCAGTGCGGACAGGGTGAACACTGAAGCTTTCTTT

clone_size: NA
j_call: TRBJ2-2
d_call: NA
cdr3_length: 16
v_call: TRBV2
cdr3_aa: CASSGLATANTGELFF
cdr3_nt: TGTGCCAGCAGTGGGCTAGCGACCGCGAACACCGGGGAGCTGTTTTTT

clone_size: many
j_call: TRBJ2-7
d_call: TRBD2
cdr3_length: 17
v_call: TRBV7-2
cdr3_aa: CASSPPPWTSGRGEQYF
cdr3_nt: TGTGCCAGCAGCCCGCCCCCATGGACTAGCGGGAGAGGCGAGCAGTACTTC

clone_size: NA
j_call: TRBJ1-2
d_call: TRBD1
cdr3_length: 17
v_call: TRBV5-8
cdr3_aa: CASSPRTGIWANYGYTF
cdr3_nt: TGTGCCAGCAGCCCCAGGACAGGCATCTGGGCTAACTATGGCTACACCTTC

clone_size: NA
j_call: TRBJ1-5
d_call: NA
cdr3_length: 17
v_call: TRBV12-2
cdr3_aa: CASRLVDRERSNQPQHF
cdr3_nt: TGTGCAAGTCGCTTAGTTGACAGGGAAAGAAGCAATCAGCCCCAGCATTTT

clone_size: NA
j_call: TRBJ1-1
d_call: NA
cdr3_length: 12
v_call: TRBV7-2
cdr3_aa: CASSLQETEAFF
cdr3_nt: TGTGCCAGCAGCTTACAGGAAACTGAAGCTTTCTTT

clone_size: NA
j_call: TRBJ1-6
d_call: NA
cdr3_length: 15
v_call: TRBV19
cdr3_aa: CASKGVTTYNSPLHF
cdr3_nt: TGTGCCAGCAAAGGGGTCACCACTTATAATTCACCCCTCCACTTT

clone_size: NA
j_call: TRBJ2-5
d_call: NA
cdr3_length: 16
v_call: TRBV7-9
cdr3_aa: CASSLEAYSGGETQYF
cdr3_nt: TGTGCCAGCAGCTTAGAGGCCTATTCCGGGGGAGAGACCCAGTACTTC

clone_size: once
j_call: TRBJ1-6
d_call: TRBD1
cdr3_length: 18
v_call: TRBV5-6
cdr3_aa: CASSLVGFRDRNNSPLHF
cdr3_nt: TGTGCCAGCAGCTTGGTTGGTTTCCGGGACAGGAATAATTCACCCCTCCACTTT

clone_size: NA
j_call: TRBJ1-6
d_call: NA
cdr3_length: 14
v_call: TRBV5-1
cdr3_aa: CASSLDRVHSPLHF
cdr3_nt: TGCGCCAGCAGCTTGGACAGGGTCCATTCACCCCTCCACTTT

clone_size: NA
j_call: TRBJ1-4
d_call: TRBD1
cdr3_length: 15
v_call: TRBV5-1
cdr3_aa: CASSWKGTAEEKLFF
cdr3_nt: TGCGCCAGCAGCTGGAAAGGGACAGCGGAGGAAAAACTGTTTTTT

clone_size: few
j_call: TRBJ1-5
d_call: NA
cdr3_length: 15
v_call: TRBV19
cdr3_aa: CASTTSGGNNQPQHF
cdr3_nt: TGTGCCAGCACTACCTCGGGGGGCAACAATCAGCCCCAGCATTTT

clone_size: NA
j_call: TRBJ2-2
d_call: TRBD1
cdr3_length: 15
v_call: TRBV3-1/TRBV3-2
cdr3_aa: CASSLNRGDTGELFF
cdr3_nt: TGTGCCAGCAGCCTCAACAGGGGGGACACCGGGGAGCTGTTTTTT

clone_size: once
j_call: TRBJ1-3
d_call: TRBD1
cdr3_length: 15
v_call: TRBV9
cdr3_aa: CASSARDSSGNTIYF
cdr3_nt: TGTGCCAGCAGCGCCAGGGACAGCTCTGGAAACACCATATATTTT

clone_size: NA
j_call: TRBJ1-4
d_call: TRBD1
cdr3_length: 13
v_call: TRBV6-2/TRBV6-3
cdr3_aa: CASSIRDSGGLFF
cdr3_nt: TGTGCCAGCAGCATCCGGGACAGCGGCGGACTGTTTTTT

clone_size: NA
j_call: TRBJ2-5
d_call: NA
cdr3_length: 12
v_call: TRBV6-5
cdr3_aa: CASSRIGGTQYF
cdr3_nt: TGTGCCAGCAGTAGGATAGGGGGGACCCAGTACTTC

clone_size: NA
j_call: TRBJ1-2
d_call: NA
cdr3_length: 15
v_call: TRBV7-2
cdr3_aa: CASSSYRPGAGSYTF
cdr3_nt: TGTGCCAGCAGCTCTTATCGGCCAGGGGCGGGTAGCTACACCTTC

clone_size: NA
j_call: TRBJ2-3
d_call: NA
cdr3_length: 15
v_call: TRBV29-1
cdr3_aa: CSVHMGANWADTQYF
cdr3_nt: TGCAGCGTCCATATGGGGGCCAATTGGGCAGATACGCAGTATTTT

clone_size: NA
j_call: TRBJ2-7
d_call: TRBD2
cdr3_length: 15
v_call: TRBV7-2
cdr3_aa: CASSLVSGRAYEQYF
cdr3_nt: TGTGCCAGCAGCTTAGTTAGCGGGAGGGCCTACGAGCAGTACTTC

clone_size: NA
j_call: TRBJ2-7
d_call: NA
cdr3_length: 17
v_call: TRBV21-1
cdr3_aa: CASSKEASGNCSYEQYF
cdr3_nt: TGTGCCAGCAGCAAAGAGGCTAGCGGGAACTGCTCCTACGAGCAGTACTTC

clone_size: NA
j_call: TRBJ1-3
d_call: NA
cdr3_length: 14
v_call: TRBV4-1
cdr3_aa: CASSQEGAGNTIYF
cdr3_nt: TGCGCCAGCAGCCAAGAAGGAGCAGGAAACACCATATATTTT

clone_size: NA
j_call: TRBJ1-1
d_call: NA
cdr3_length: 15
v_call: TRBV5-4
cdr3_aa: CASSLRAGEDTEAFF
cdr3_nt: TGTGCCAGCAGCTTGAGGGCAGGGGAAGACACTGAAGCTTTCTTT

clone_size: NA
j_call: TRBJ2-3
d_call: TRBD2
cdr3_length: 19
v_call: TRBV18
cdr3_aa: CASSPSPMSGTSDADTQYF
cdr3_nt: TGTGCCAGCTCACCCTCCCCAATGTCCGGGACTAGCGATGCAGATACGCAGTATTTT

clone_size: NA
j_call: TRBJ1-1
d_call: NA
cdr3_length: 14
v_call: TRBV30
cdr3_aa: CAWSPTLMNTEAFF
cdr3_nt: TGTGCCTGGAGCCCGACACTTATGAACACTGAAGCTTTCTTT

clone_size: NA
j_call: TRBJ2-1
d_call: NA
cdr3_length: 16
v_call: TRBV19
cdr3_aa: CASSIWAGQTSNEQFF
cdr3_nt: TGTGCCAGTAGTATATGGGCGGGACAGACTAGCAATGAGCAGTTCTTC

clone_size: NA
j_call: TRBJ2-7
d_call: TRBD2
cdr3_length: 18
v_call: TRBV27
cdr3_aa: CASSRPGLAGVHTYEQYF
cdr3_nt: TGTGCCAGCAGTAGGCCGGGACTAGCGGGAGTGCATACCTACGAGCAGTACTTC

clone_size: NA
j_call: TRBJ2-5
d_call: NA
cdr3_length: 15
v_call: TRBV7-2
cdr3_aa: CASSRGGVYQETQYF
cdr3_nt: TGTGCCAGCAGCAGGGGCGGGGTCTACCAAGAGACCCAGTACTTC

clone_size: NA
j_call: TRBJ1-2
d_call: TRBD1
cdr3_length: 18
v_call: TRBV4-3
cdr3_aa: CASSQGYVSRDRDYGYTF
cdr3_nt: TGCGCCAGCAGCCAAGGCTACGTCAGCCGGGACAGGGACTATGGCTACACCTTC

clone_size: once
j_call: TRBJ2-7
d_call: TRBD2
cdr3_length: 14
v_call: TRBV7-2
cdr3_aa: CASSSRGGGYEQYF
cdr3_nt: TGTGCCAGCAGCTCTAGGGGCGGGGGCTACGAGCAGTACTTC

clone_size: once
j_call: TRBJ1-2
d_call: NA
cdr3_length: 17
v_call: TRBV21-1
cdr3_aa: CASREPGQGPYSYGYTF
cdr3_nt: TGTGCCAGCAGAGAACCGGGACAGGGCCCTTACTCTTATGGCTACACCTTC

clone_size: NA
j_call: TRBJ2-7
d_call: TRBD1
cdr3_length: 15
v_call: TRBV18
cdr3_aa: CASSPGTGASYEQYF
cdr3_nt: TGTGCCAGCTCACCAGGGACAGGGGCCTCCTACGAGCAGTACTTC

clone_size: NA
j_call: TRBJ1-4
d_call: NA
cdr3_length: 14
v_call: TRBV19
cdr3_aa: CASSMGPTNEKLFF
cdr3_nt: TGTGCCAGTAGTATGGGGCCAACTAATGAAAAACTGTTTTTT

clone_size: NA
j_call: TRBJ1-1
d_call: TRBD1
cdr3_length: 15
v_call: TRBV6-1
cdr3_aa: CASSENPQGASEAFF
cdr3_nt: TGTGCCAGCAGTGAGAACCCTCAGGGGGCGTCTGAAGCTTTCTTT

clone_size: few
j_call: TRBJ1-1
d_call: NA
cdr3_length: 14
v_call: TRBV2
cdr3_aa: CASSEGILNTEAFF
cdr3_nt: TGTGCCAGCAGTGAGGGCATCTTGAACACTGAAGCTTTCTTT

clone_size: NA
j_call: TRBJ2-3
d_call: NA
cdr3_length: 14
v_call: TRBV18
cdr3_aa: CASSPPPGKDTQYF
cdr3_nt: TGTGCCAGCTCACCACCGCCAGGGAAAGATACGCAGTATTTT

clone_size: NA
j_call: TRBJ1-5
d_call: TRBD1
cdr3_length: 19
v_call: TRBV7-2
cdr3_aa: CASSSTLSWDRGLNQPQHF
cdr3_nt: TGTGCCAGCAGCTCAACCTTGTCCTGGGACAGGGGGCTCAATCAGCCCCAGCATTTT

clone_size: few
j_call: TRBJ1-1
d_call: TRBD1
cdr3_length: 14
v_call: TRBV7-2
cdr3_aa: CASSFRDRNTEAFF
cdr3_nt: TGTGCCAGCAGCTTCCGGGACAGGAACACTGAAGCTTTCTTT

clone_size: NA
j_call: TRBJ2-1
d_call: NA
cdr3_length: 14
v_call: TRBV5-4
cdr3_aa: CASRGDFSYNEQFF
cdr3_nt: TGTGCCAGCCGAGGAGATTTCTCCTACAATGAGCAGTTCTTC

clone_size: once
j_call: TRBJ2-3
d_call: NA
cdr3_length: 11
v_call: TRBV3-1/TRBV3-2
cdr3_aa: CASSHRDTQYF
cdr3_nt: TGTGCCAGCAGCCATCGAGATACGCAGTATTTT

clone_size: NA
j_call: TRBJ2-7
d_call: NA
cdr3_length: 13
v_call: TRBV7-2
cdr3_aa: CASSLNRDYEQYF
cdr3_nt: TGTGCCAGCAGCTTAAACAGGGACTACGAGCAGTACTTC

clone_size: NA
j_call: TRBJ2-1
d_call: NA
cdr3_length: 11
v_call: TRBV29-1
cdr3_aa: CSVTQYNEQFF
cdr3_nt: TGCAGCGTTACACAATACAATGAGCAGTTCTTC

clone_size: NA
j_call: TRBJ2-7
d_call: NA
cdr3_length: 16
v_call: TRBV3-1/TRBV3-2
cdr3_aa: CASSQERSGPSYEQYF
cdr3_nt: TGTGCCAGCAGCCAAGAAAGGTCAGGGCCATCCTACGAGCAGTACTTC